The 27 T cell receptor beta chains below all came from one sample that was sequenced in a study of blood T cell repertoires in COVID-19. The protocol was immunoSEQ multiplex PCR, while the TCRdb copy is restricted to in-frame clones and leaves out a portion. The sample consists of roughly 250,000 clones, about 86% of them appearing once. The sample comprised peripheral blood. These receptors originate from a person between 65 and 79 years old with COVID-19, enrolled during active disease.

J is TRBJ1-1 and V is TRBV5-1, with a tentative D call TRBD1 (6 bases). Germline V gene lookup returns CDR1 SGHRS and CDR2 YFSETQ. Trimming shortened V by 4 bases and J by 1 base, and 8 bases separated the two germline ends. CDR3 length equals 13 residues. For the CDR3, the DNA is TGCGCCAGCAGCAGGGACACGAACACTGAAGCTTTCTTT. Encoded protein: CASSRDTNTEAFF.

The chain links TRBV5-4 to TRBJ1-2; 7 bases align to TRBD1. Looked up from germline, CDR1 is SGHNT and CDR2 is YYREEE (reference sequence). The CDR3 runs to 13 residues. The ends lost 3 bases at V and 4 bases at J; junction bases unmatched: 3. CDR3 amino acids: CASSWTGSYGYTF. In nucleotides, the CDR3 is TGTGCCAGCAGCTGGACAGGAAGCTATGGCTACACCTTC.

In its sample, this clone was seen once. V is TRBV7-8 and J is TRBJ1-1, with D unclear. V was pared by 2 bases and J by 3 bases, with 10 bases between. This CDR3 region has 14 residues. From germline, CDR1 is SGHVS and CDR2 FQNEAQ. CDR3 loop: CASSLYEGDTEAFF. CDR3 nucleotide sequence: TGTGCCAGCAGCTTATATGAGGGAGACACTGAAGCTTTCTTT.

V usage is TRBV5-5 and J usage is TRBJ2-7; the match to TRBD1 covers 7 bases. V shed 1 base, J shed 4 bases, and the junction held 5 bases outside the gene matches. This CDR3 contains 14 residues. Germline CDR1 is SGHKS and CDR2 is YYEKEE (reference sequence). This CDR3 reads CASSLPGGLYEQYF. CDR3 coding DNA: TGTGCCAGCAGCTTGCCAGGGGGTCTGTACGAGCAGTACTTC.

The J gene is TRBJ2-7, the V gene TRBV11-2; D is possibly TRBD1 (5 bases). The CDR3 totals 14 residues. Germline CDR1 reads SGHAT; CDR2 reads FQNNGV. V shed 2 bases and J shed 2 bases, with 10 bases lying between them. This chain's CDR3 is CASSLLRGTYEQYF. In DNA, the CDR3 is TGTGCCAGCAGCTTATTAAGGGGAACCTACGAGCAGTACTTC.

This clone has just a few counts. CDR3 sequence (DNA): TGTGCCAGCAGCCAAGAGCGGGAGCCTGGGGCAGATACGCAGTATTTT. It encodes CASSQEREPGADTQYF. V gene TRBV4-2 combines with J gene TRBJ2-3; 7 bases fit TRBD2. Per germline, CDR1 LGHNA and CDR2 YNFKEQ. Trimming at V came to 0 bases and at J to 4 bases, leaving 7 bases not matched to a gene. This CDR3 has 16 amino acids.

This chain links TRBV2 with TRBJ1-6; no reliable D call. V was shortened by 8 bases and J by 0 bases, with 8 bases between the two germline ends. The CDR3 is 14 residues long. CDR1 and CDR2 (germline): SNHLY, FYNNEI. CDR3 loop: CASLPSSYNSPLHF. As DNA, the CDR3 is TGTGCCAGCCTCCCGAGCTCCTATAATTCACCCCTCCACTTT.

The J gene is TRBJ1-2, the V gene TRBV30; D is unclear. The V end was cut by 2 bases, the J end by 0 bases, with 7 bases between. The V gene's germline CDR1 is GTSNPN and CDR2 SVGIG (reference sequence). The CDR3 is 13 residues long. CDR3 protein: CAWSFQSNYGYTF. As DNA, the CDR3 is TGTGCCTGGAGTTTCCAATCTAACTATGGCTACACCTTC.

Concerning this clone itself: A read error may produce the germline difference seen at one junction end. The same CDR3 arises from other DNA sequences in this sample as well. J is TRBJ2-7 and V is TRBV11-3; D not resolved. The CDR3 is 13 amino acids. The germline V gene encodes CDR1 SGHNT and CDR2 YENEEA. CDR3 region: CASSLYADYEQYF. The CDR3 nucleotides are TGCGCCAGCAGCTTATACGCAGACTACGAGCAGTACTTC.

The rearrangement links TRBV11-3 to TRBJ2-3, with 9 nucleotides matching TRBD2. The V gene's germline CDR1 is SGHNT and CDR2 YENEEA. The V segment lost 5 bases and the J segment 5 bases; nucleotides outside the gene matches: 5. The CDR3 is 14 residues long. The CDR3 spells CASSEAGGGDTQYF. CDR3 DNA: TGTGCCAGCAGCGAGGCGGGGGGGGGAGATACGCAGTATTTT.

This clone was found a few times. The chain employs TRBV28 and TRBJ2-1; 11 nucleotides match TRBD2. Germline CDR1 is MDHEN and CDR2 is SYDVKM. The V segment lost 8 bases and the J segment 7 bases; nucleotides outside the gene matches: 7. CDR3 length: 14 residues. The CDR3 loop is CASLRLAGSNEQFF. In DNA, the CDR3 is TGTGCCAGCCTACGACTAGCGGGGTCTAATGAGCAGTTCTTC.

The table lists this clone with a count of one. The V and J genes are TRBV5-1 and TRBJ1-4, with unresolved D. Looked up from germline, CDR1 is SGHRS and CDR2 is YFSETQ. The CDR3 runs to 15 residues. The V end lost 0 bases, the J end lost 6 bases, and 12 bases lay between the germline ends. The CDR3 here is CASSLGRLGDEKLFF. CDR3 in DNA: TGCGCCAGCAGCTTGGGCAGGTTGGGCGATGAAAAACTGTTTTTT. The full variable domain, with the rest looked up from reference TRBV5-1 and TRBJ1-4, is KAGVTQTPRYLIKTRGQQVTLSCSPISGHRSVSWYQQTPGQGLQFLFEYFSETQRNKGNFPGRFSGRQFSNSRSEMNVSTLELGDSALYLCASSLGRLGDEKLFFGSGTQLSVL.

The chain recombines TRBV2 with TRBJ2-7; D is undetermined. V gave up 0 bases and J gave up 3 bases, with 12 bases separating them. Germline V gene data show CDR1 as SNHLY and CDR2 as FYNNEI. The CDR3 length is 15 residues. For the CDR3, the DNA is TGTGCCAGCAGTGAAGCGCTCGGTATCGGCTACGAGCAGTACTTC. Protein sequence: CASSEALGIGYEQYF.

The rearrangement links TRBV19 to TRBJ1-1; no reliable D call. CDR1 and CDR2 from the germline V gene are LNHDA and SQIVND (reference sequence). The CDR3 is 13 amino acids. Trimming removed 7 bases from V and 1 base from J, with 10 bases in between. The chain's CDR3 is CASTHQKNTEAFF. In nucleotides, the CDR3 is TGTGCCAGTACCCATCAGAAGAACACTGAAGCTTTCTTT.

The chain combines TRBV27 with TRBJ2-3; 8 nucleotides agree with TRBD2. Germline loops: CDR1 MNHEY, CDR2 SMNVEV (reference sequence). The CDR3 spans 15 residues. Losses at the gene ends were 2 bases for V and 2 bases for J; bases not matched to a gene: 3. CDR3 DNA sequence: TGTGCCAGCAGTTTACTAGCGGGCCCCACAGATACGCAGTATTTT. Its protein is CASSLLAGPTDTQYF.

The chain is built from TRBV6-6 and TRBJ2-7, with D uncertain. The CDR3 has 12 amino acids. V was pared by 6 bases and J by 6 bases, with 12 bases between. CDR1 MNHNY and CDR2 SVGAGI come from the germline V gene (reference sequence). The CDR3 is CASSPRVGEQYF. DNA of the CDR3: TGTGCCAGCAGCCCCCGGGTGGGCGAGCAGTACTTC.

The chain links TRBV3-1 (or the pseudogene TRBV3-2) to TRBJ2-2, with TRBD2 matching over 9 bases. CDR1 and CDR2 (germline): LGHDT, YNNKEL (reference sequence). The CDR3 contains 15 residues. V shed 1 base, J shed 4 bases, and the junction held 1 base outside the gene matches. Here the CDR3 reads CASSQASGVTGELFF. As DNA, the CDR3 is TGTGCCAGCAGCCAAGCTAGCGGGGTCACCGGGGAGCTGTTTTTT.

The rearrangement links TRBV29-1 to TRBJ2-5; maybe TRBD2 (5 bases). Deletions cut 6 bases from V and 1 base from J, with 6 bases between. Germline CDR1 is SQVTM and CDR2 is ANQGSEA. The CDR3 is 11 residues long. The CDR3 spells CSVGVQETQYF. The CDR3 nucleotides are TGCAGCGTCGGGGTCCAAGAGACCCAGTACTTC.

This chain connects TRBV7-2 to TRBJ1-4; tentative D call: TRBD1 (6 bases). This CDR3 comprises 14 residues. Looked up from germline, CDR1 is SGHTA and CDR2 is FQGNSA. Trimming removed 5 bases from V and 4 bases from J, with 11 bases in between. In nucleotides, the CDR3 is TGTGCCAGCAGCAGGGGGTTGGGTAATGAAAAACTGTTTTTT. Amino acids: CASSRGLGNEKLFF.

The V gene is TRBV6-5, the J gene TRBJ1-6, with no clear D. The CDR3 consists of 14 residues. V was cut by 0 bases and J by 7 bases, with 7 bases left in between. Germline CDR1 reads MNHEY; CDR2 reads SVGAGI. CDR3 DNA sequence: TGTGCCAGCAGTTACTCGAGGCACAATTCACCCCTCCACTTT. It translates to CASSYSRHNSPLHF.

J is TRBJ2-5 and V is TRBV3-1 (or the pseudogene TRBV3-2); 7 nucleotides match TRBD1. The CDR3 consists of 15 residues. With V trimmed by 2 bases and J by 2 bases, 5 bases remained unmatched. In germline, CDR1 is LGHDT, CDR2 YNNKEL (reference sequence). The CDR3: CASSQTGVAQETQYF. For the CDR3, the DNA is TGTGCCAGCAGCCAAACAGGGGTCGCGCAAGAGACCCAGTACTTC.

The rearrangement joins TRBV6-4 to TRBJ2-3; the D gene is possibly TRBD2 (6 bases). Germline CDR1 reads MRHNA; CDR2 reads SNTAGT. V lost 2 bases to trimming and J lost 3 bases, with 12 bases between them. The CDR3 runs to 15 residues. The CDR3 loop is CASSDVGSQTDTQYF. The CDR3 DNA sequence: TGTGCCAGCAGTGACGTCGGGAGCCAAACAGATACGCAGTATTTT.

The chain recombines TRBV21-1 with TRBJ1-1; the table assigns TRBD1, which was not confirmed against the DNA. TRBV21-1 represents a pseudogene. This CDR3 spans 15 amino acids. The CDR3 is CASIKTGGRVTEAFF. For the CDR3, the DNA is TGTGCCAGCATCAAGACAGGAGGAAGGGTTACTGAAGCTTTCTTT.

This rearrangement joins TRBV5-3 to TRBJ1-4; TRBD1 agrees at 7 bases. TRBV5-3 is an ORF; its function is uncertain. This CDR3 is built from 20 residues. With 2 bases clipped from V and 4 bases from J, the junction kept 20 bases outside the gene matches. The chain's CDR3 is CARSFVLTGRVRHDNEKLFF. In nucleotides, the CDR3 is TGTGCCAGAAGCTTCGTCTTGACAGGGCGCGTGAGGCACGATAATGAAAAACTGTTTTTT.

The rearrangement links TRBV7-3 to TRBJ2-2, with a possible D match to TRBD1 (5 bases). Between the trimmed V and J ends, which lost 2 bases and 3 bases, there was a span of 10 bases. CDR1 is SGHTA and CDR2 is FQGTGA in the germline V gene. This CDR3 spans 15 amino acids. DNA of the CDR3: TGTGCCAGCAGCTTACAAGGGGTGGACACCGGGGAGCTGTTTTTT. This gives the protein CASSLQGVDTGELFF.

The genes are TRBV7-2 and TRBJ2-1; D gene unclear. Trimming left V 2 bases short and J 5 bases short, with 13 bases between. The CDR3 contains 15 residues. Germline loops: CDR1 SGHTA, CDR2 FQGNSA. CDR3 amino acids: CASSLQVGTDNEQFF. DNA of the CDR3: TGTGCCAGCAGCTTACAGGTAGGAACCGACAATGAGCAGTTCTTC.

The chain is built from TRBV10-3 and TRBJ1-5; D remains ambiguous. Germline loops: CDR1 ENHRY, CDR2 SYGVKD. Trimming took 0 bases from V and 3 from J, leaving 9 bases between them. The CDR3 has 15 residues. CDR3 nucleotides: TGTGCCATCAGTGAGTCCCGGGATCTCAATCAGCCCCAGCATTTT. Amino acids: CAISESRDLNQPQHF.